This T cell receptor (beta chain) was profiled in a study of shared clonotypes between healthy human individuals. Assay used: immunoSEQ multiplex PCR; TCRdb lists only in-frame clones, some missing. The sample yields more than 2,000,000 clones, over 85% seen once. The germline V gene encodes CDR1 SQVTM and CDR2 ANQGSEA. V was shortened by 4 bases and J by 1 base, with 10 bases between the two germline ends. CDR3 length equals 13 residues. The sample comprised naive CD4+ T cells from PBMCs. Described subset: CD45RA+ positively selected. This chain connects TRBV29-1 to TRBJ1-1; the D is unclear. This receptor was identified in a man younger than 35 in good health. Some clones in this sample may be carry-over from other donors' samples. CDR3 amino acids: CSVGPLWNTEAFF. In DNA form, the CDR3 reads TGCAGCGTTGGGCCGCTCTGGAACACTGAAGCTTTCTTT.